The source of this TCR beta chain is a study of T cell clonality in common variable immunodeficiency. Study-wide results and caveats: Common variable immunodeficiency TCR beta sequences reportedly had fewer deletions and N-nucleotide insertions.

Profiled with immunoSEQ multiplex PCR; TCRdb holds only in-frame clones, not every one. There are approximately 75,000 clones in the sample, none observed a single time. This clone was observed a few times. Its cognate antigen is unknown. The read halts 3 residues ahead of the CDR3 end, with the missing end drawn from the germline J gene. Germline values: CDR1 WSHSY, CDR2 SAAADI. This CDR3 region has 15 residues. Trimming cost V 0 bases and J 1 base, with 7 bases left between them. This sequence was found in a person between 18 and 75 years old in good health. The sequencing input was peripheral blood mononuclear cells. The chain joins TRBV10-2 to TRBJ2-1; D is unclear. CDR3 bases read: TGCGCCAGCAGTGAGTCTGGCGGTTCCTACAATGAG. This translates into CASSESGGSYNE. In full, the CDR3 reads CASSESGGSYNEQFF.